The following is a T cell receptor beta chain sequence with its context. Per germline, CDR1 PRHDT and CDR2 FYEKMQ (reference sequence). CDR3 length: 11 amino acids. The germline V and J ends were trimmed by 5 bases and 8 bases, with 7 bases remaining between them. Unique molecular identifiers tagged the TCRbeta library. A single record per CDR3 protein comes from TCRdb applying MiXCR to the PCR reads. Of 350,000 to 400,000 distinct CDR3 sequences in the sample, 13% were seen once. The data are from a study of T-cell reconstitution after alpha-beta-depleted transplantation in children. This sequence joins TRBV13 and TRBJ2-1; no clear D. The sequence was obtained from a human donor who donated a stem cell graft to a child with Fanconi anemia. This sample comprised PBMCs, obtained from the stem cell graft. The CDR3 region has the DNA TGTGCCAGCAGCCAGCGCGATGAGCAGTTCTTC. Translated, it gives CASSQRDEQFF.